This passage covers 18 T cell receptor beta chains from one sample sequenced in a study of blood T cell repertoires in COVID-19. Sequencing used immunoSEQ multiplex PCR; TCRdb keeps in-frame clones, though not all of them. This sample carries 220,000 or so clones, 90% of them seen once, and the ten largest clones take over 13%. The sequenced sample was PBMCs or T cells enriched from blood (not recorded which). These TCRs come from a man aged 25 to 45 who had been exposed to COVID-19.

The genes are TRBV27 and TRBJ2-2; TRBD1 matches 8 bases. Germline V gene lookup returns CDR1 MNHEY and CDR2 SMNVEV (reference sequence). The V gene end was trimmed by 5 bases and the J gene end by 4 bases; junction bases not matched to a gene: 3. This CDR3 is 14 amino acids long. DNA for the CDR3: TGTGCCAGCAGTCAGGGGGCGGGCACCGGGGAGCTGTTTTTT. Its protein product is CASSQGAGTGELFF.

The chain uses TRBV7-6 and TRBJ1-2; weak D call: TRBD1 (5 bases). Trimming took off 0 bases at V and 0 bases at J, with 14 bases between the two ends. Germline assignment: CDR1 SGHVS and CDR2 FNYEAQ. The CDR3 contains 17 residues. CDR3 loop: CASSLAQLGLTNYGYTF. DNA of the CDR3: TGTGCCAGCAGCTTAGCTCAACTGGGACTGACTAACTATGGCTACACCTTC.

CDR3 DNA: TGTGCCAGTAGTCGCGGGGGGCGCGGCGGAAAACCTGAAGCTTTCTTT. Protein: CASSRGGRGGKPEAFF. This rearrangement joins TRBV19 to TRBJ1-1; perhaps TRBD1 as D (6 bases). The V end was cut by 5 bases, the J end by 6 bases, with 22 bases between. The CDR3 totals 16 residues. Germline loops: CDR1 LNHDA, CDR2 SQIVND (reference sequence). The full variable domain, in which reference TRBV19 and TRBJ1-1 provide the parts outside the CDR3, is DGGITQSPKYLFRKEGQNVTLSCEQNLNHDAMYWYRQDPGQGLRLIYYSQIVNDFQKGDIAEGYSVSREKKESFPLTVTSAQKNPTAFYLCASSRGGRGGKPEAFFGQGTRLTVV.

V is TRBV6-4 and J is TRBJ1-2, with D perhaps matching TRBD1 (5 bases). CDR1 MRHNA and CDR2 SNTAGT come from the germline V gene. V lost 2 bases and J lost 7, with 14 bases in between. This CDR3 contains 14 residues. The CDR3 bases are TGTGCCAGCAGTGACGAACAGGCCTCGGGTGGCTACACCTTC. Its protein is CASSDEQASGGYTF.

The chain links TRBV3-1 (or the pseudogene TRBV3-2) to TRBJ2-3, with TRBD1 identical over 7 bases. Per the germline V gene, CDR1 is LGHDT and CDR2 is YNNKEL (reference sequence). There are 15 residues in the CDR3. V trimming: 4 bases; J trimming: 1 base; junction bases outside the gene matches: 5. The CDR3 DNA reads TGTGCCAGCAGCCTGCGGACAGGTCGCACAGATACGCAGTATTTT. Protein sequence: CASSLRTGRTDTQYF.

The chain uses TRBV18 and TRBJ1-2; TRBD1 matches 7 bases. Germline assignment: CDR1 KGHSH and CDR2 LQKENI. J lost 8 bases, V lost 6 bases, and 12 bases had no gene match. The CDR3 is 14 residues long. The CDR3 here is CASSPTGELQGYTF. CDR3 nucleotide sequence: TGTGCCAGCTCGCCTACAGGGGAGTTACAAGGCTACACCTTC.

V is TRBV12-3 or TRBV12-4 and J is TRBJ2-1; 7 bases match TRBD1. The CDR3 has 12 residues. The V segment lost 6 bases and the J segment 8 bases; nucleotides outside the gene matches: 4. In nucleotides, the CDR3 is TGTGCCAGCAGCCTCACAGGGGATGAGCAGTTCTTC. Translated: CASSLTGDEQFF.

The CDR3 DNA sequence: TGCGCCAGCAGCTTAGCGGGGGGATCTCAGTCAGATACGCAGTATTTT. This codes for CASSLAGGSQSDTQYF. The chain uses TRBV5-1 and TRBJ2-3; TRBD2 aligns across 9 bases. Germline assignment: CDR1 SGHRS and CDR2 YFSETQ. The CDR3 has 16 residues. The V segment lost 2 bases and the J segment 4 bases; nucleotides outside the gene matches: 8. Based on the CDR3 plus reference TRBV5-1 and TRBJ2-3, the full variable domain is KAGVTQTPRYLIKTRGQQVTLSCSPISGHRSVSWYQQTPGQGLQFLFEYFSETQRNKGNFPGRFSGRQFSNSRSEMNVSTLELGDSALYLCASSLAGGSQSDTQYFGPGTRLTVL.

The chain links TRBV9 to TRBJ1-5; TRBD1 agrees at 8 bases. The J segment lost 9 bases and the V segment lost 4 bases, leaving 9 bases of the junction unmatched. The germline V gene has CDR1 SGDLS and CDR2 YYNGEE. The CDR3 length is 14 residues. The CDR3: CASSLTGVNGPQHF. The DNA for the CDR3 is TGTGCCAGCAGCCTGACAGGGGTTAATGGGCCCCAGCATTTT.

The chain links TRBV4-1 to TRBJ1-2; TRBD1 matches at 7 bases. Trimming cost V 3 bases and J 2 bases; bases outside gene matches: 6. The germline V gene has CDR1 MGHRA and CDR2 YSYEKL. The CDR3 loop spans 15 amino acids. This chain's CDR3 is CASSQGGQPNYGYTF. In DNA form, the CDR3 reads TGCGCCAGCAGCCAGGGGGGACAGCCGAACTATGGCTACACCTTC.

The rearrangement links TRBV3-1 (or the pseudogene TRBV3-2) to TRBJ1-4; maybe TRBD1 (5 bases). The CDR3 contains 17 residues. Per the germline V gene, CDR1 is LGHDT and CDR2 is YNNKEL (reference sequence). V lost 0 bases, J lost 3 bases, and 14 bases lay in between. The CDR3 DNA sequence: TGTGCCAGCAGCCAAGACCGCCGGGGGGGGTCTAATGAAAAACTGTTTTTT. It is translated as CASSQDRRGGSNEKLFF.

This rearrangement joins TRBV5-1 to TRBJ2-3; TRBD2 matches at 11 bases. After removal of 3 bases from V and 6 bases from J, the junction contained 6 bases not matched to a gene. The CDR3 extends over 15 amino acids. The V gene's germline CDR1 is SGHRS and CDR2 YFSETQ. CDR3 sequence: CASSSYSGGADTQYF. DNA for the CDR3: TGCGCCAGCAGCTCCTATAGCGGGGGGGCGGATACGCAGTATTTT.

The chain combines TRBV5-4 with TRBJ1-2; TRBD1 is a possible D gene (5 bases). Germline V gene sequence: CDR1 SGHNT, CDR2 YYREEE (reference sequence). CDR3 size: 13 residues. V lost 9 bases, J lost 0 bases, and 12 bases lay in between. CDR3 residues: CAIGGVTNYGYTF. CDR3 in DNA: TGTGCCATCGGGGGAGTGACTAACTATGGCTACACCTTC.

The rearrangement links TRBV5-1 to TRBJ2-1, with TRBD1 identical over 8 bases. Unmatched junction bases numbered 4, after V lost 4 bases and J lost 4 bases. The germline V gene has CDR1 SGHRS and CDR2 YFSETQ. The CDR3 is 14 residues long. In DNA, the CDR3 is TGCGCCAGCAGCAAACAGGGGGAGTACAATGAGCAGTTCTTC. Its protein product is CASSKQGEYNEQFF.

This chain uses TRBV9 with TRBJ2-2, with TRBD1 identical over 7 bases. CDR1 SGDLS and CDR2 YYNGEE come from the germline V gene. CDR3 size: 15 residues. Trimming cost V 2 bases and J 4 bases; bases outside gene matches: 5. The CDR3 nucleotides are TGTGCCAGCAGCGTTTTGGGACAGACCACCGGGGAGCTGTTTTTT. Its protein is CASSVLGQTTGELFF.

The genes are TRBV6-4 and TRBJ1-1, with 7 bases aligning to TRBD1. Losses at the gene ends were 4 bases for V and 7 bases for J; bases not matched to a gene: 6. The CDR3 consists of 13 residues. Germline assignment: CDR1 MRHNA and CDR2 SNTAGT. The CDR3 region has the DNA TGTGCCAGCAGTGTATCAGGGGGTGGTGAAGCTTTCTTT. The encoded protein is CASSVSGGGEAFF.

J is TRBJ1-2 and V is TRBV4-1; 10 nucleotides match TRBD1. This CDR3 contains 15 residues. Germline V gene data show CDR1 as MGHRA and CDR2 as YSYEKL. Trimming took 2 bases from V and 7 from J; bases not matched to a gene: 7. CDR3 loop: CASSQPRQGARGYTF. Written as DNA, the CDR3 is TGCGCCAGCAGCCAACCAAGACAGGGGGCTCGTGGCTACACCTTC.

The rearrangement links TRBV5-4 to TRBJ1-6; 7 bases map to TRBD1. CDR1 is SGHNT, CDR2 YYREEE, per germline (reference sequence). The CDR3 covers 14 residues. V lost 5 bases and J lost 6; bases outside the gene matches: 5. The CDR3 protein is CASSKRDSNSPLHF. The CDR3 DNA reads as TGTGCCAGCAGTAAACGGGACAGTAATTCACCCCTCCACTTT.